The rows below give T cell receptor beta chains drawn from one sample of a study of blood T cell repertoires in COVID-19. Produced via immunoSEQ multiplex PCR; TCRdb's table is partial and in-frame only. The sample holds 100,000 to 150,000 clones, over 75% seen once. The sample taken for sequencing was peripheral blood. All receptors come from a man older than 75 with active or convalescent COVID-19. The CDR3 runs from the conserved cysteine through the conserved F or W. The D gene is left open where the match is weak. Part of the rows lack a size; the others show once, few, many or a class for expanded clones.

v_gene,abundance,len,d_gene,j_gene,CDR3nt,CDR3aa
TRBV3-1/TRBV3-2,NA,12,NA,TRBJ2-5,TGTGCCAGCCTTGGCGGTCAAGAGACCCAGTACTTC,CASLGGQETQYF
TRBV11-1,few,14,TRBD1,TRBJ1-1,TGTGCCAGCAGCCCAGTTGGTTCGGACAGGGAAATTTTCTTT,CASSPVGSDREIFF
TRBV19,NA,16,TRBD2,TRBJ2-1,TGTGCCAGTAGTATAGGAGGGACTACCCCCTACAATGAGCAGTTCTTC,CASSIGGTTPYNEQFF
TRBV2,NA,15,TRBD1,TRBJ1-5,TGTGCCAGCAGTGAAGGGACAGGGGGAGGTCAGCCCCAGCATTTT,CASSEGTGGGQPQHF
TRBV5-4,NA,13,TRBD1,TRBJ2-2,TGTGCCAGCAGCTTACAGGGGAACGGGGAGCTGTTTTTT,CASSLQGNGELFF
TRBV6-5,NA,13,TRBD1,TRBJ1-4,TGTGCCAGCGGGACAGGCCCCGCCGAAAAACTGTTTTTT,CASGTGPAEKLFF
TRBV7-9,NA,15,TRBD2,TRBJ2-3,TGTGCCAGCAGCCTAGCGGGGGGGCCCTCGGATACGCAGTATTTT,CASSLAGGPSDTQYF
TRBV28,once,16,TRBD1,TRBJ1-5,TGTGCCAGCTACTTTAAGGGGACAGGGGCTAGGCAGCCCCAGCATTTT,CASYFKGTGARQPQHF
TRBV18,once,16,TRBD1,TRBJ2-7,TGTGCCAGCTCACAAGAACAGGGGGCTGCGTCCTACGAGCAGTACTTC,CASSQEQGAASYEQYF
TRBV10-3,NA,12,TRBD1,TRBJ1-2,TGTGCCATCAATAGGGACAGCTATGGCTACACCTTC,CAINRDSYGYTF
TRBV9,NA,16,TRBD2,TRBJ2-2,TGTGCCAGCAGCGTAGGCGGGGGGCTGTGGACCGGGGAGCTGTTTTTT,CASSVGGGLWTGELFF
TRBV12-5,many,17,TRBD1,TRBJ2-5,TGTGCTAGTGGTTCGACTAGGGACAGGCCTCATATGGAGACCCAGTACTTC,CASGSTRDRPHMETQYF
TRBV29-1,NA,13,NA,TRBJ1-1,TGCAGCGTTACAAGACTGACGAACACTGAAGCTTTCTTT,CSVTRLTNTEAFF
TRBV5-1,once,15,NA,TRBJ1-4,TGCGCCAGCAGCCCTCGGACATCGGGTAATGAAAAACTGTTTTTT,CASSPRTSGNEKLFF
TRBV7-9,NA,15,NA,TRBJ1-1,TGTGCCAGCAGCTTAGAGCTGGGGAGGGAGACTGAAGCTTTCTTT,CASSLELGRETEAFF
TRBV10-3,NA,14,TRBD1,TRBJ2-3,TGTGCCATCAGCCCGGGACAGGACACAGATACGCAGTATTTT,CAISPGQDTDTQYF
TRBV7-3,NA,14,NA,TRBJ1-2,TGTGCCAGCAGCCCCATGGGGGGGTTCTATGGCTACACCTTC,CASSPMGGFYGYTF
TRBV7-6,once,15,TRBD1,TRBJ1-2,TGTGCCAGCAGCCCGGACAGGGGGCCGGGCTATGGCTACACCTTC,CASSPDRGPGYGYTF
TRBV6-5,NA,10,NA,TRBJ2-4,TGTGCCTGTGCTGAGAACATTCAGTACTTC,CACAENIQYF
TRBV20-1,NA,15,TRBD1,TRBJ1-1,TGCAGTGCTAGTGCCCCTCTACAGGGGGCCGTCGAAGCTTTCTTT,CSASAPLQGAVEAFF
TRBV19,NA,13,NA,TRBJ2-5,TGTGCCAGTAGTATCGCGGGTTACGAGACCCAGTACTTC,CASSIAGYETQYF
TRBV7-9,NA,15,NA,TRBJ1-5,TGTGCCAGCAGCTTGGGGGGAGGGCTGGATCAGCCCCAGCATTTT,CASSLGGGLDQPQHF
TRBV19,NA,17,TRBD2,TRBJ2-1,TGTGCCAGTCTGGATGGACTAGCGGGGGGCTCCTACAATGAGCAGTTCTTC,CASLDGLAGGSYNEQFF
TRBV19,NA,17,NA,TRBJ2-3,TGTGCCAGTAGTATGATGAGGGGGAGTCCTAGCACAGATACGCAGTATTTT,CASSMMRGSPSTDTQYF
TRBV6-5,NA,15,NA,TRBJ1-1,TGTGCCAGCAGTTCGAAGTGGGCTAGGAGGACTGAAGCTTTCTTT,CASSSKWARRTEAFF
TRBV5-8,NA,17,TRBD2,TRBJ2-7,TGTGCCAGCAGCCGGATGATGACTAGCGGGAGCGGGGACGAGCAGTACTTC,CASSRMMTSGSGDEQYF
TRBV6-5,NA,14,TRBD2,TRBJ2-1,TGTGCCAGCAGCGGCGGACTAGCGGGGCTTGAGCAGTTCTTC,CASSGGLAGLEQFF
TRBV10-3,NA,13,NA,TRBJ1-2,TGTGCCATCGAGGACTCAGGGGTGGGAGGCTACACCTTC,CAIEDSGVGGYTF
TRBV5-1,NA,13,TRBD1,TRBJ1-2,TGCGCCAGCAGCTTGGGGACAGGGAATGGCTACACCTTC,CASSLGTGNGYTF
TRBV4-3,NA,19,TRBD1,TRBJ2-1,TGCGCCAGCAGCCAAGGGGGGACAGAAGGAGCCTACTACTACAATGAGCAGTTCTTC,CASSQGGTEGAYYYNEQFF
TRBV5-4,once,15,NA,TRBJ2-3,TGTGCCAGCAGCTTTCGCGGACTAAGCACAGATACGCAGTATTTT,CASSFRGLSTDTQYF
TRBV30,NA,14,NA,TRBJ2-5,TGTGCCTGGACCCCAGGGGGGAGATGGGAGACCCAGTACTTC,CAWTPGGRWETQYF
TRBV25-1,NA,15,TRBD1,TRBJ1-6,TGTGCCAGCAGTGAATGGGGACAGGGGAGTTCACCCCTCCACTTT,CASSEWGQGSSPLHF
TRBV14,NA,15,NA,TRBJ1-4,TGTGCCAGCAGCCAACAGGGTTTATACGGTGAAAAACTGTTTTTT,CASSQQGLYGEKLFF
TRBV3-1/TRBV3-2,NA,16,NA,TRBJ2-3,TGTGCCAGCAGCCACGGACTCAGGACCCGCACAGATACGCAGTATTTT,CASSHGLRTRTDTQYF
TRBV4-2,NA,15,NA,TRBJ1-6,TGTGCCAGCAGCCAAGAAGCAGGTTGGAATTCACCCCTCCACTTT,CASSQEAGWNSPLHF
TRBV5-1,NA,14,NA,TRBJ1-1,TGCGCCAGCAGCTTTACCGGGACATCCACTGAAGCTTTCTTT,CASSFTGTSTEAFF
TRBV7-2,NA,15,TRBD2,TRBJ2-5,TGTGCCAGCAGCTTGTCGGCTTCTAGCGGGGAGACCCAGTACTTC,CASSLSASSGETQYF
TRBV5-1,few,16,NA,TRBJ1-1,TGCGCCAGCAGCGACCTCCAGCTTGGGGGGTACGGTGAAGCTTTCTTT,CASSDLQLGGYGEAFF
TRBV28,NA,13,NA,TRBJ2-7,TGTGCCAGCAGGGGCCTCACCCCCTACGAGCAGTACTTC,CASRGLTPYEQYF
TRBV6-5,NA,14,NA,TRBJ2-7,TGTGCCAGCAGTTACGATCACAGCTCCTACGAGCAGTACTTC,CASSYDHSSYEQYF
TRBV18,NA,15,TRBD1,TRBJ2-7,TGTGCCAGCTCAGCTAGAGGGGGCCAGGACTACGAGCAGTACTTC,CASSARGGQDYEQYF
TRBV11-2,NA,15,TRBD1,TRBJ2-5,TGTGCCAGCAGCTTAGGGACAGGGGGCGGCGAGACCCAGTACTTC,CASSLGTGGGETQYF
TRBV29-1,NA,14,TRBD2,TRBJ2-1,TGCAGCGTTACTAGCGGGAGTTCCTACAATGAGCAGTTCTTC,CSVTSGSSYNEQFF
TRBV4-1,NA,16,TRBD1,TRBJ2-3,TGCGCCAGCAGCCAGGCTGGACAGGGGGGCACAGATACGCAGTATTTT,CASSQAGQGGTDTQYF
TRBV3-1/TRBV3-2,once,15,TRBD1,TRBJ1-1,TGTGCCAGCAGCCAGAGGGGGCCTAAGAACACTGAAGCTTTCTTT,CASSQRGPKNTEAFF
TRBV7-8,NA,15,TRBD1,TRBJ2-7,TGTGCCAGCAGCTTAGCGCCAGGGGGTCTCTACGAGCAGTACTTC,CASSLAPGGLYEQYF
TRBV5-4,NA,15,TRBD1,TRBJ2-7,TGTGCCAGCAGCCTAGGACAGGGGGGGGCCTACGAGCAGTACTTC,CASSLGQGGAYEQYF
TRBV18,NA,17,TRBD2,TRBJ2-3,TGTGCCAGCTCACCACGCCCAGCGGGGCCTAGCACAGATACGCAGTATTTT,CASSPRPAGPSTDTQYF
TRBV18,NA,16,TRBD1,TRBJ1-3,TGTGCCAGCTCCCCCGACCCGACAGGGCGGGGAAACACCATATATTTT,CASSPDPTGRGNTIYF
TRBV6-2/TRBV6-3,NA,13,NA,TRBJ1-2,TGTGCCAGCAGCCAAATAACCGGGACAGGCTACACCTTC,CASSQITGTGYTF
TRBV18,NA,13,TRBD2,TRBJ2-3,TGTGCCAGCTCCCTGACTAGCGCCGATACGCAGTATTTT,CASSLTSADTQYF
TRBV19,NA,13,TRBD1,TRBJ2-2,TGTGCCAGCCGGGACAGGGTCACCGGGGAGCTGTTTTTT,CASRDRVTGELFF